This is a list of T cell receptor beta chains from one sample in a study of monozygotic twins with inflammatory bowel disease. Reanalyzing the 5' RACE reads, TCRdb keeps one entry per CDR3 protein, without DNA. The repertoire shows approximately 330,000 distinct CDR3 sequences; the top ten hold approximately 2%. Sequencing was done on a sample of blood. These receptors were taken from a human donor with ulcerative colitis or Crohn's disease, or a healthy co-twin of an affected twin (not recorded which). Each CDR3 is given with its conserved first and last residue.

TRBJ2-7 | TRBV7-9 | CASSSTEYELYF
TRBJ1-5 | TRBV20-1 | CSASVDRHNQPQHF
TRBJ1-6 | TRBV4-3 | CASSQDLGGPLHF
TRBJ2-7 | TRBV20-1 | CSARVLGRAILAYEQYF
TRBJ1-5 | TRBV28 | CASSLRSGQGNNQPQHF
TRBJ2-2 | TRBV12-3/TRBV12-4 | CASSETGVGTGELFF
TRBJ2-7 | TRBV11-2 | CASSSPTLAGVLEQYF
TRBJ1-5 | TRBV19 | CASSDPPGQLFQPQHF
TRBJ2-3 | TRBV5-5 | CASSYGTSGRTDTQYF
TRBJ2-2 | TRBV20-1 | CSARQFPGGTGELFF
TRBJ1-2 | TRBV5-1 | CASSADGGYGYTF
TRBJ2-7 | TRBV20-1 | CSARDFWSYEQYF
TRBJ1-5 | TRBV5-1 | CASSLGSGTSYNQPQHF
TRBJ2-1 | TRBV11-3 | CASSTRGGTSEKSHEQFF
TRBJ1-1 | TRBV7-2 | CASSLALGARSEAFF
TRBJ2-2 | TRBV23-1 | CASSQNHSERTGELFF
TRBJ1-2 | TRBV7-8 | CASSLGQGSNGYTF
TRBJ2-3 | TRBV10-1 | CASSEASVGGTDTQYF
TRBJ2-3 | TRBV20-1 | CSARTGTGASWTQYF
TRBJ2-3 | TRBV7-9 | CASSHEQGFGDTQYF